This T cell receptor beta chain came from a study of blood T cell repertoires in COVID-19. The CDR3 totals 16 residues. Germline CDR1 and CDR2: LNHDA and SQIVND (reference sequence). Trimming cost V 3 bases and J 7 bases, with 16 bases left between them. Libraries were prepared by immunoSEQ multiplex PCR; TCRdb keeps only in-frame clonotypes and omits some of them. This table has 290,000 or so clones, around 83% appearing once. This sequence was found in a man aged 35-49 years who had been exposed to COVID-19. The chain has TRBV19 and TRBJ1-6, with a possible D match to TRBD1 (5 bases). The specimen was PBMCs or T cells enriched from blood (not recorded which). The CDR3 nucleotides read TGTGCCAGTAGTATGGGACTGCCAATGAAAAATTCACCCCTCCACTTT. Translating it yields CASSMGLPMKNSPLHF.